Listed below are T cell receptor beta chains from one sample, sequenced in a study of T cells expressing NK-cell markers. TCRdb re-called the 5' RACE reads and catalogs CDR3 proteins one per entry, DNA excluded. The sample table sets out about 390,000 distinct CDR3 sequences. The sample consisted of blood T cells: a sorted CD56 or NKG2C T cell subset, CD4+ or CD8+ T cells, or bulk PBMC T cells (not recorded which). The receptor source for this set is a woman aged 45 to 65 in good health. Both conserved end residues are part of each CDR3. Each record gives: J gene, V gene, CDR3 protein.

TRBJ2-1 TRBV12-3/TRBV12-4 CASSRSPWGQFF
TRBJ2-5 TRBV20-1 CSGFSASGSSKRTQYF
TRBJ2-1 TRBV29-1 CSVEKRLSYNEQFF
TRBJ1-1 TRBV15 CATSRETENTEAFF
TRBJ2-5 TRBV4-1 CASSHLQNQETQYF
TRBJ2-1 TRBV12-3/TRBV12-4 CASSFWAAGNEQFF
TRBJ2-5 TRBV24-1 CATSDLLPGQGETQYF
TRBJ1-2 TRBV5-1 CASKAGTTPTGDGYTF
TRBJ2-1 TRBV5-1 CASSLPGLAGGDSSYNEQFF
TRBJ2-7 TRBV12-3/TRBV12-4 CASSLQGQEQYF
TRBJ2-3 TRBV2 CAIVGPGTGSTDTQYF
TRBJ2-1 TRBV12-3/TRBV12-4 CASTGPSSSEQFF
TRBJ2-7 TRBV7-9 CASSLAPGLAGVEQYF
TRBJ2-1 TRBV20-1 CSAAGDSSYNEQFF
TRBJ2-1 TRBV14 CASSHWTSGEYNEQFF
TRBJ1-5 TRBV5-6 CASSVGPRGNQPQHF
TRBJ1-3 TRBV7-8 CASSLIRSGNTIYF
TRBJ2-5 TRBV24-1 CATSEPGTGSEETQYF
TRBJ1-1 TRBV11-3 CASSRQGGLNTEAFF
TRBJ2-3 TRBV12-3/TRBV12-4 CASSDAREGYTQYF
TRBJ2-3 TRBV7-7 CASSLTTGSTDTQYF
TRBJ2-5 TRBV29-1 CSVRFWAETQYF
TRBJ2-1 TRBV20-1 CSATWDPNEQFF
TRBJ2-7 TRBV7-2 CASSLGASGSYEQYF
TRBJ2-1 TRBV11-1 CASSRARDWRNEQFF
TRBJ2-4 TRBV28 CASSRLNGVQYF
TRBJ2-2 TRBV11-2 CASSGQNTGELFF
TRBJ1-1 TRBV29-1 CSVAGGAGNTEAFF
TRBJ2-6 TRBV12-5 CASGLGPKDSGANVLTF
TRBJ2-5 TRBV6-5 CASSRGGSWQETQYF
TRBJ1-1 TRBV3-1 CASSPGGGITEAFF
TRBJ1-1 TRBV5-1 CASEEGQGSRNTEAFF
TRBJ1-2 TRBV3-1 CASSQVGPGQAYGYTF
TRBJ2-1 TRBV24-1 CATSDPGLADGNEQFF
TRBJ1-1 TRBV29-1 CSVGGGRNTEAFF
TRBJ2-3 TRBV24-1 CATSDSTSGRMDTQYF
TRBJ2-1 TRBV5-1 CASSLAGVVYNEQFF
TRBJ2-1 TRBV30 CAWSVGPTSYNEQFF
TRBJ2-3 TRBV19 CAARGSGTDTQYF
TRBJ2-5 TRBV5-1 CASSLGGSAWSIGETQYF
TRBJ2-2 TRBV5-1 CASSVSDTGELFF
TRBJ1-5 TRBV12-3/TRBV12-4 CASQWGNQPQHF
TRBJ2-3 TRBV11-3 CASSLSDRAPDTQYF
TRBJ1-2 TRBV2 CASSETPLRRGYTF
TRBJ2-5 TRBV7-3 CASSPGAGEPQYF
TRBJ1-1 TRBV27 CASSTQQAWNTEAFF
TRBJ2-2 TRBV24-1 CATSVHSSGVTGELFF
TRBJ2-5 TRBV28 CASGRDRGLETQYF
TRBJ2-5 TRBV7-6 CASSLDRVSETQYF
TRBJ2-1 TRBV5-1 CASSLATGGSRNEQFF
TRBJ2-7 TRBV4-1 CASSSRLAGTYEQYF